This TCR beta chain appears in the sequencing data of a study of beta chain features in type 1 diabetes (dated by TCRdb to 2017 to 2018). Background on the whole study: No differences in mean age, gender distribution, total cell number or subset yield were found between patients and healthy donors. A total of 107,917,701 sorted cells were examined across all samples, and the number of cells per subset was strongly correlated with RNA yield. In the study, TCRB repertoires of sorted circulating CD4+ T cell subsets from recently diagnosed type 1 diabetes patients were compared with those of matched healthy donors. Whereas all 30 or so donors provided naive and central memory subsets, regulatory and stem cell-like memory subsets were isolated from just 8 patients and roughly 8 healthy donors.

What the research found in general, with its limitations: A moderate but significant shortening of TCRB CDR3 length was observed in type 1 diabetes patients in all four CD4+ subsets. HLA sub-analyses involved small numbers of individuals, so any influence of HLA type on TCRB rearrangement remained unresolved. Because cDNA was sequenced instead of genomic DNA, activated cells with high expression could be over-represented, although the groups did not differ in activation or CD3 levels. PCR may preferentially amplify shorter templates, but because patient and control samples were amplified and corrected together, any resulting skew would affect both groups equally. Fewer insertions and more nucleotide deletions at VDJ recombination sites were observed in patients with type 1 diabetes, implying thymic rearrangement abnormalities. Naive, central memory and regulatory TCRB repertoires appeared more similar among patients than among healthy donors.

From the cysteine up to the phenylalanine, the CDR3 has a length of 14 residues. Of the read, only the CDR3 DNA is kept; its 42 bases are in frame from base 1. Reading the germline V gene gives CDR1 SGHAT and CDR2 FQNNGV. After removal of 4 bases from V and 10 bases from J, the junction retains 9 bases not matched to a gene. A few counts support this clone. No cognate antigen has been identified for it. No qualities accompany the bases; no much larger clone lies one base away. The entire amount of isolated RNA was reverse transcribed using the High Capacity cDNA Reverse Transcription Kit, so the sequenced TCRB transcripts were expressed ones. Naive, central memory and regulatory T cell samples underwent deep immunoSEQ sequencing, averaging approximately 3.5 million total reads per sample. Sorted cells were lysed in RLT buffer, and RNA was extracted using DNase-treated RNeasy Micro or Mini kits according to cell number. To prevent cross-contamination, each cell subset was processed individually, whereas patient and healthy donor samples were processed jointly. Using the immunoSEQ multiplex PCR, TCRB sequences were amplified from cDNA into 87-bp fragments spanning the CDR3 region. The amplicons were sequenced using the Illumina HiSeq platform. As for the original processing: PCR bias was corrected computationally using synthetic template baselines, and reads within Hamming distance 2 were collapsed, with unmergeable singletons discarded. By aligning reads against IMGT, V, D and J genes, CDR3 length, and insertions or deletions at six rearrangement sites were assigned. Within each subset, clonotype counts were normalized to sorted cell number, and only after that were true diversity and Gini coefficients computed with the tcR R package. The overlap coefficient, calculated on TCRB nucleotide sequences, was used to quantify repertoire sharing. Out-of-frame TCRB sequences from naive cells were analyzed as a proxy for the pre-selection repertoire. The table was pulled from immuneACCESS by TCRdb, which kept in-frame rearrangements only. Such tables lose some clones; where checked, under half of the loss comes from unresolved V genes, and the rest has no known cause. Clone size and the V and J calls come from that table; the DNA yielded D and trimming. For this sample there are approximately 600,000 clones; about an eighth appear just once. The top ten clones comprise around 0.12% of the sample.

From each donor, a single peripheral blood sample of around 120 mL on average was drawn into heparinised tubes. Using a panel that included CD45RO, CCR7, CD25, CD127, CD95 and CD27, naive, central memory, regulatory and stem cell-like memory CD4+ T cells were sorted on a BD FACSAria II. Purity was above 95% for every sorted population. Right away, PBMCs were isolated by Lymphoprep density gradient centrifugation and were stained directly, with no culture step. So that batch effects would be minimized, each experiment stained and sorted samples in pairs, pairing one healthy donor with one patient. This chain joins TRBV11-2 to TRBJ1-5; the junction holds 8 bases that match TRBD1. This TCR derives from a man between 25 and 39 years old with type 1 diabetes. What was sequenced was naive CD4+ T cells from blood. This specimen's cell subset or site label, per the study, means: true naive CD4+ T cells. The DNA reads TGTGCCAGCAGCTCCAGGGGGCCCAATGTTCCCCAGCATTTT. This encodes CASSSRGPNVPQHF.